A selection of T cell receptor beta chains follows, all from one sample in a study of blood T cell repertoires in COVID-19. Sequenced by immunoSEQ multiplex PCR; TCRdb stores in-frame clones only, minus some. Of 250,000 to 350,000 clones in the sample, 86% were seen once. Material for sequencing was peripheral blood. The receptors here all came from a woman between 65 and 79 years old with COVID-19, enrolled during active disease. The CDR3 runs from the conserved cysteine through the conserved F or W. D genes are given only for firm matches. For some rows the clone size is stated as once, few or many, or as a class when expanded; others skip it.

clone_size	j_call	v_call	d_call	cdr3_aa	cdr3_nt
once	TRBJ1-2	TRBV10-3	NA	CAISENDKGYGYTF	TGTGCCATCAGTGAAAATGACAAAGGCTATGGCTACACCTTC
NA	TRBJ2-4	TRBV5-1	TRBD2	CASSNPGLAGGPAKNIQYF	TGCGCCAGCAGCAACCCGGGACTAGCGGGGGGGCCTGCCAAAAACATTCAGTACTTC
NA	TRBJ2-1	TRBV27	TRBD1	CASSPGTGPSGYNEQFF	TGTGCCAGCAGTCCCGGGACAGGGCCGTCGGGGTACAATGAGCAGTTCTTC
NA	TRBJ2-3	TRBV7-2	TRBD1	CASSSGQGAIDTQYF	TGTGCCAGCAGCTCGGGACAGGGGGCGATAGATACGCAGTATTTT
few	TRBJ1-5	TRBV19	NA	CASSLLVNQPQHF	TGTGCCAGTAGTCTACTGGTTAATCAGCCCCAGCATTTT
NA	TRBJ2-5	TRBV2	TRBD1	CASRRHDRVETQYF	TGTGCCAGCAGGAGACATGACAGGGTGGAGACCCAGTACTTC
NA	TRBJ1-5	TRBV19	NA	CASSPPGWGPQHF	TGTGCCAGTAGTCCCCCTGGGTGGGGCCCCCAGCATTTT
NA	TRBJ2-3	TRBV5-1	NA	CASSLGAGYTDTQYF	TGCGCCAGCAGCTTGGGGGCGGGGTACACAGATACGCAGTATTTT
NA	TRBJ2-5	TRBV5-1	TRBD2	CASSLLAGGPEETQYF	TGCGCCAGCAGCTTACTAGCGGGGGGGCCGGAAGAGACCCAGTACTTC
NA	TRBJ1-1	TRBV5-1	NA	CASSLSGVDTEAFF	TGCGCCAGCAGCCTATCGGGGGTTGACACTGAAGCTTTCTTT
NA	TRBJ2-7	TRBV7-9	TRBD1	CASSLEGTVSIYEQYF	TGTGCCAGCAGCTTGGAAGGGACAGTTTCTATCTACGAGCAGTACTTC
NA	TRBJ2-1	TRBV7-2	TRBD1	CASSLGTGGTDEQFF	TGTGCCAGCAGCTTGGGGACAGGGGGCACGGATGAGCAGTTCTTC
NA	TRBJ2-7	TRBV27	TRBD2	CASSQGASGGYEQYF	TGTGCCAGCTCCCAAGGGGCTAGCGGGGGCTACGAGCAGTACTTC
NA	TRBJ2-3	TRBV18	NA	CASSGGASTDTQYF	TGTGCCAGCTCAGGCGGGGCCTCCACAGATACGCAGTATTTT
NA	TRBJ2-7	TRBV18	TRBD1	CASSEQGSYEQYF	TGTGCCAGCTCCGAACAGGGGTCCTACGAGCAGTACTTC
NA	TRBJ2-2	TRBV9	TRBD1	CASSEGTGLTGELFF	TGTGCCAGCAGCGAGGGGACAGGACTAACCGGGGAGCTGTTTTTT
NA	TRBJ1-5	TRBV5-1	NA	CASSPLGASNQPQHF	TGCGCCAGCAGCCCCCTGGGGGCCAGCAATCAGCCCCAGCATTTT
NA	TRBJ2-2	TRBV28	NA	CASSPPGTRGTGELFF	TGTGCCAGCAGCCCCCCGGGGACAAGGGGAACCGGGGAGCTGTTTTTT
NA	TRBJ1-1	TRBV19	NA	CASSDRFSGAEAFF	TGTGCCAGTAGTGACAGGTTTTCGGGCGCTGAAGCTTTCTTT
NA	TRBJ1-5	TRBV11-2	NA	CASSAGYDQPQHF	TGTGCCAGCAGCGCAGGGTATGATCAGCCCCAGCATTTT
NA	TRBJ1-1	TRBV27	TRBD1	CASSLSGTGEGTEAFF	TGTGCCAGCAGTTTATCGGGGACAGGGGAAGGTACTGAAGCTTTCTTT
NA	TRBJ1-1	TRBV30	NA	CAWIAEAFF	TGTGCCTGGATCGCTGAAGCTTTCTTT
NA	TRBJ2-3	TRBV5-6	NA	CASSFYTDTQYF	TGTGCCAGCAGCTTCTACACAGATACGCAGTATTTT
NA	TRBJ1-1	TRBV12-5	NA	CASAGAGYTEAFF	TGTGCTAGTGCCGGAGCGGGGTACACTGAAGCTTTCTTT
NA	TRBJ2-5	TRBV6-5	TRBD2	CASSLLAGGQEAQYF	TGTGCCAGCAGCCTACTAGCGGGGGGCCAAGAGGCCCAGTACTTC
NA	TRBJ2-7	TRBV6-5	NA	CASRGAGLGSYEQYF	TGTGCCAGCAGAGGGGCGGGGCTCGGCTCCTACGAGCAGTACTTC
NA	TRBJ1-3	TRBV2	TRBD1	CASSNLDREESGNTIYF	TGTGCCAGCAGCAACTTGGACAGGGAAGAATCTGGAAACACCATATATTTT
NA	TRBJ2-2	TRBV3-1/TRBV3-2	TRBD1	CASSRGGGQGRTGELFF	TGTGCCAGCAGCCGTGGAGGCGGACAGGGGAGGACCGGGGAGCTGTTTTTT
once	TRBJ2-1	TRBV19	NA	CASGRWRDEQFF	TGTGCCAGCGGGAGATGGAGGGATGAGCAGTTCTTC
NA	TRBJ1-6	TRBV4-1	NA	CASSQEGEGSSYNSPLHF	TGCGCCAGCAGCCAGGAAGGAGAAGGGAGCTCCTATAATTCACCCCTCCACTTT
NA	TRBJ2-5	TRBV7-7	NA	CASSLGPSKTQYF	TGTGCCAGCAGCTTAGGCCCTAGTAAGACCCAGTACTTC
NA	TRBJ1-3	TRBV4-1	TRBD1	CASSQGLARDRRSGNTIYF	TGCGCCAGCAGCCAGGGGTTGGCCCGGGACAGACGCTCTGGAAACACCATATATTTT
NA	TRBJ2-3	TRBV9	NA	CASSVGSGGTDTQYF	TGTGCCAGCAGCGTAGGGTCAGGGGGCACAGATACGCAGTATTTT
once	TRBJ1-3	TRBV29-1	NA	CSVEDSRGNTIYF	TGCAGCGTTGAGGACTCCCGTGGAAACACCATATATTTT
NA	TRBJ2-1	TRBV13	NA	CASSIDSLYNEQFF	TGTGCCAGCAGCATCGACAGCCTTTACAATGAGCAGTTCTTC
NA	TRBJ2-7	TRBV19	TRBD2	CASSISGGPYEQYF	TGTGCCAGTAGTATTAGCGGGGGCCCCTACGAGCAGTACTTC
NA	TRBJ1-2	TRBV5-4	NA	CASSLGGDYGYTF	TGTGCCAGCAGCTTGGGGGGGGACTATGGCTACACCTTC
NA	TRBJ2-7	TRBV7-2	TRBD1	CASSPRSGTGNGEQYF	TGTGCCAGCAGCCCACGCTCCGGGACAGGGAACGGCGAGCAGTACTTC
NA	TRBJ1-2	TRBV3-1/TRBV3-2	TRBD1	CASSQEFALDRAYGYTF	TGTGCCAGCAGCCAAGAGTTCGCGTTGGACAGGGCCTATGGCTACACCTTC
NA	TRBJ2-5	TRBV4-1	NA	CASSQEAETQYF	TGCGCCAGCAGCCAAGAAGCGGAGACCCAGTACTTC
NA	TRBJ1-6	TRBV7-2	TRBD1	CASNQGGNSPLHF	TGTGCCAGCAACCAGGGGGGTAATTCACCCCTCCACTTT
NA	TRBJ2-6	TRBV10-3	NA	CAISDRDNSGANVLTF	TGTGCCATCAGTGACCGGGATAACTCTGGGGCCAACGTCCTGACTTTC